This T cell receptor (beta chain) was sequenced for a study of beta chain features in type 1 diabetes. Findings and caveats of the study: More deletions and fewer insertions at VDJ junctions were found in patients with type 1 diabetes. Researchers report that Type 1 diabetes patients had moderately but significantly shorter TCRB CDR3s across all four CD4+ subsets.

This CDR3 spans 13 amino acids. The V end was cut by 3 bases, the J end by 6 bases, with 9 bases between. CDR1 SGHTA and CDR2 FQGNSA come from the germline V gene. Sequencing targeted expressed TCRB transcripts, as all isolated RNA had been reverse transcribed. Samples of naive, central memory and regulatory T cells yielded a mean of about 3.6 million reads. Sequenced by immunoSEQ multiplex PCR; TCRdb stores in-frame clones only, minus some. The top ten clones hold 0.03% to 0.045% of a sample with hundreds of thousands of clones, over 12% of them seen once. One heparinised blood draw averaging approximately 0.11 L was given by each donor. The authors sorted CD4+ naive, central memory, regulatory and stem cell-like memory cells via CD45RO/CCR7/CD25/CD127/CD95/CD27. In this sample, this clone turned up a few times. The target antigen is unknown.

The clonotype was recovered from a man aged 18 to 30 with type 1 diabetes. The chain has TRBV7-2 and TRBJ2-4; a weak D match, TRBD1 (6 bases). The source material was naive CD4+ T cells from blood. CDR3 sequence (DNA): TGTGCCAGCAGCTTCCAGGGGACAAACATTCAGTACTTC. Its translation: CASSFQGTNIQYF. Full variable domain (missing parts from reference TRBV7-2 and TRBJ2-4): GAGVSQSPSNKVTEKGKDVELRCDPISGHTALYWYRQSLGQGLEFLIYFQGNSAPDKSGLPSDRFSAERTGGSVSTLTIQRTQQEDSAVYLCASSFQGTNIQYFGAGTRLSVL.